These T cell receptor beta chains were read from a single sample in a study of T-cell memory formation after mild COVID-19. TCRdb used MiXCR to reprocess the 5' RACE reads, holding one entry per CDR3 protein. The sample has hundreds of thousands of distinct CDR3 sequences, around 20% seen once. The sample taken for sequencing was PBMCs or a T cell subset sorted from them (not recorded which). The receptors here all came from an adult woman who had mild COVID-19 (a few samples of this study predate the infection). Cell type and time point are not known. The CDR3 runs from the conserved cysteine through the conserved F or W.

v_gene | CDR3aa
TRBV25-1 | CASRGDGDNYGYTF
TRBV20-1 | CSASGDTQYF
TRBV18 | CASSPRQLATNEKLFF
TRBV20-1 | CSASRPATQETQYF
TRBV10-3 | CAIRDGHKDNSPLHF
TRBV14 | CASSQDMGRNTGELFF
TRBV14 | CASSQWDGEQFF
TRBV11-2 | CASSLSAGREGYTF
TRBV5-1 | CASSYDTGGLSGYTF
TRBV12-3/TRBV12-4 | CASSLSGTGNNSPLHF
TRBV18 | CASSQISRGGQTDNEQFF
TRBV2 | CASSETPHSGRIGSNQPQHF
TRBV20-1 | CSAQDRRLAGGINTGELFF
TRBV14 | CASSQPGLAGNTGELFF